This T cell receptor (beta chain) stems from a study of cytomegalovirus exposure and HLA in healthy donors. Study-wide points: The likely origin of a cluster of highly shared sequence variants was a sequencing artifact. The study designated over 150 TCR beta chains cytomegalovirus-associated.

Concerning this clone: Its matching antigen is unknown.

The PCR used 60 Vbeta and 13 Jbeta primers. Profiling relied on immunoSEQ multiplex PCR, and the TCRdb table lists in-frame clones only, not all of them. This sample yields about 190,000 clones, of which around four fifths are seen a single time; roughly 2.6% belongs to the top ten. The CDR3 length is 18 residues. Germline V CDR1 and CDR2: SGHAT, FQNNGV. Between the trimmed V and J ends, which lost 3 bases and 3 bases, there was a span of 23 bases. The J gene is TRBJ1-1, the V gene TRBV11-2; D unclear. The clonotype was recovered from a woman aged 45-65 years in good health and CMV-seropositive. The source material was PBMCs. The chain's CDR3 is CASSFMPAVGGVDTEAFF. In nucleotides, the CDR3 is TGTGCCAGCAGCTTTATGCCGGCGGTGGGCGGGGTGGACACTGAAGCTTTCTTT.